A selection of T cell receptor beta chains follows, all from one sample in a study of blood T cells in healthy people across ages. TCRdb independently ran MiXCR on the 5' RACE reads; one entry per CDR3 protein. Found here are 850,000 or so distinct CDR3 sequences, under 35% of them singletons; the top ten hold around a sixth. The sequencing sample was made of blood. The receptors shown here come from a woman of 80 years or more in good health. CDR3s include the opening cysteine and the closing phenylalanine or tryptophan. Fields, in order: J gene, D gene, V gene, clone size, CDR3 DNA, CDR3 protein. The D gene is left open where the match is weak. Clone size, where shown, is once, few, many, or a class for clones that have expanded.

TRBJ2-3,TRBD1,TRBV7-3,-,TGTGCCAGCAGCCGGACAGGGGGAGGAGATACGCAGTATTTT,CASSRTGGGDTQYF
TRBJ2-1,-,TRBV7-9,-,TGTACCAGCAGCTCTACAACCGAGGGGGGGGATGAGCAGTTCTTC,CTSSSTTEGGDEQFF
TRBJ2-1,-,TRBV2,-,TGTGCCAGGAAGGGCCTAGCCCTTTCTGGTGATGAGCAGTTCTTC,CARKGLALSGDEQFF
TRBJ2-5,TRBD2,TRBV5-1,many,TGCGCCAGCAGCATGACTAGCGGGGGAGCCCAGTACTTC,CASSMTSGGAQYF
TRBJ1-2,-,TRBV7-2,many,TGTGCCAGCAGCTTAGGGCAGATCTATGGCTACACCTTC,CASSLGQIYGYTF
TRBJ2-3,-,TRBV27,many,TGTGCCAGCAGTTTATTGGGGCAAGATACGCAGTATTTT,CASSLLGQDTQYF
TRBJ1-1,TRBD1,TRBV5-1,many,TGCGCCAGCAGCCAGAGACAGGGGGCAGGTGAAGCTTTCTTT,CASSQRQGAGEAFF
TRBJ2-5,TRBD1,TRBV7-2,-,TGTGCCAGCTTACCGACCGGGACAGCCCAAGAGACCCAGTACTTC,CASLPTGTAQETQYF
TRBJ2-1,TRBD2,TRBV11-3,many,TGTGCCAGCAGCGATGATATACCGACTAGCGGGGGGGCTTTTCGATACAATGAGCAGTTCTTC,CASSDDIPTSGGAFRYNEQFF
TRBJ1-5,-,TRBV6-5,-,TGTGCCAGCAGTTCGGGAGGGGTTAGCAATCAGCCCCAGCATTTT,CASSSGGVSNQPQHF
TRBJ2-7,-,TRBV4-3,-,TGCGCGACAATCAGGAGGAGGTACGAGCAGTACTTC,CATIRRRYEQYF
TRBJ1-2,-,TRBV19,few,TGTGCCAGTAGCAAGGGAGGGACGAGGAGTTATGGCTACACCTTC,CASSKGGTRSYGYTF
TRBJ2-7,-,TRBV12-3/TRBV12-4,-,TGTGCCAGCAGTGAGATGGGGCTGTACTTC,CASSEMGLYF
TRBJ2-3,-,TRBV21-1,few,TGTGCCAGCAGCAGGGGCTTCAGGGAATCTAGCACAGATACGCAGTATTTT,CASSRGFRESSTDTQYF
TRBJ1-2,TRBD1,TRBV7-9,many,TGTGCCAGCAGTTTGGCGGGACAGGGTGGCTACACCTTC,CASSLAGQGGYTF
TRBJ2-7,-,TRBV6-1,-,TGTGCCAGCAGTGAGCGGGACAACCGTTACGAGCAGTACTTC,CASSERDNRYEQYF
TRBJ2-7,TRBD1,TRBV7-9,many,TGTGCCAGCAGCCGAGGACAGGTGGGGGATGGCTACGAGCAGTACTTC,CASSRGQVGDGYEQYF
TRBJ1-5,-,TRBV6-2/TRBV6-3,-,TGTGCCAGCAGTCCCTTGAGGGTTGGCAATCAGCCCCAGCATTTT,CASSPLRVGNQPQHF
TRBJ2-6,-,TRBV27,-,TGTGCCAGCAGTTCTAGGCAGGGAACTGGGGCCAACGTCCTGACTTTC,CASSSRQGTGANVLTF
TRBJ2-6,-,TRBV28,many,TGTGCCAGCACGGTGGGAGGTGCTGGGGCCAACGTCCTGACTTTC,CASTVGGAGANVLTF
TRBJ1-1,-,TRBV12-3/TRBV12-4,many,TGTGCCAGCAGTGGGCCGGTGGACGGCGGGTCAAACACTGAAGCTTTCTTT,CASSGPVDGGSNTEAFF
TRBJ2-2,TRBD1,TRBV2,-,TGTGCCAGCAGCGCGACAGGGTTTACCGGGGAGCTGTTTTTT,CASSATGFTGELFF
TRBJ1-4,-,TRBV7-2,many,TGTGCCAGCAGCTTAGTTTATGCGGGTCGCTCGAATGAAAAACTGTTTTTT,CASSLVYAGRSNEKLFF
TRBJ2-5,TRBD2,TRBV2,-,TGTGCCAGCAGCGCCACTAGCGGGGTATACCAAGAGACCCAGTACTTC,CASSATSGVYQETQYF
TRBJ1-1,-,TRBV6-1,-,TGTGCCAGCAGCCCGACCCCCAAAGGGGGCACTGAAGCTTTCTTT,CASSPTPKGGTEAFF
TRBJ2-5,TRBD2,TRBV5-1,once,TGCACCAGCAGCCGGACTAGCGGGGTTCAAGAGACCCAGTACTTC,CTSSRTSGVQETQYF
TRBJ2-3,-,TRBV20-1,many,TGCAGTGCTAGTCGGCAGTCCACAGATACGCAGTATTTT,CSASRQSTDTQYF
TRBJ2-7,-,TRBV3-1,-,TGTGCCAGCAGCCAGGGTGGTCCTCCCTCCTACGAGCAGTACTTC,CASSQGGPPSYEQYF
TRBJ2-4,TRBD2,TRBV27,many,TGTGCCAGCAGCCTCAGCGGGGGAGGAAACATTCAGTACTTC,CASSLSGGGNIQYF
TRBJ2-6,-,TRBV28,-,TGTGCCAGCAGCCCGGGTCCGAGCTCTGGGGCCAACGTCCTGACTTTC,CASSPGPSSGANVLTF
TRBJ2-3,-,TRBV5-5,many,TGTGCCAGCAGCTTGGTCAACGTCGGGGCCAAGAGGGATACGCAGTATTTT,CASSLVNVGAKRDTQYF
TRBJ1-6,-,TRBV18,few,TGTGCCAGCTCACCGGACATAACCTCACCCCTCCACTTT,CASSPDITSPLHF
TRBJ2-7,-,TRBV6-2/TRBV6-3,many,TGTGCCAGCAGTTCACCGGGAACCCCCTTCTACGAGCAGTACTTC,CASSSPGTPFYEQYF
TRBJ2-2,TRBD2,TRBV6-2/TRBV6-3,many,TGTGCCAGCAGTGCAACTAGCGGGGGGGCCCACGGGGAGCTGTTTTTT,CASSATSGGAHGELFF
TRBJ2-1,TRBD2,TRBV12-3/TRBV12-4,many,TGTGCCAGCAGCGGACTAGGGAGCTCCTACAATGAGCAGTTCTTC,CASSGLGSSYNEQFF
TRBJ1-4,TRBD1,TRBV20-1,-,TGCAGTGCTAGAGAGATTAAGCGTCCTGGACAGGGGGATGAAAAACTGTTTTTT,CSAREIKRPGQGDEKLFF
TRBJ2-1,TRBD2,TRBV20-1,many,TGCAGTGCTAGCCCCAAGGCTAGCGGGGGATACTACAATGAGCAGTTCTTC,CSASPKASGGYYNEQFF
TRBJ2-1,-,TRBV29-1,-,TGCAGCGTCACAAGCCAGGATGAGCAGTTCTTC,CSVTSQDEQFF
TRBJ2-7,-,TRBV20-1,many,TGCAGTGCCCCTTGGTACGTTACCTACGAGCAGTACTTC,CSAPWYVTYEQYF